This T cell receptor beta chain was found in a study of shared clonotypes between healthy human individuals. CD45RO negativity and positive selection for CCR7 defined naive CD8 cells, a population that excluded terminally differentiated effector memory CD45RA+ cells. Healthy and HIV-negative, the adult donors had no recent acute infections or vaccinations. V lost 6 bases, J lost 12 bases, and 5 bases stayed unmatched. The CDR3 is 11 amino acids. The germline V gene has CDR1 MDHEN and CDR2 SYDVKM. This clone showed up just a few times. Each PCR replicate from the sorted subsets contained about 210 ng DNA, which is about 30,000 T cell genomes. TCRdb's copy holds only in-frame clones and misses some; the assay was immunoSEQ multiplex PCR. Of about 2,100,000 clones listed, 93% are singletons.

The sequencing input was naive CD8+ T cells from PBMCs. V and J are TRBV28 and TRBJ1-2, with 9 bases that match TRBD1. The TCR originated in a man younger than 35 in good health. Some clones in this sample may be carry-over from other donors' samples. The CDR3 spells CASRLGQGHTF. The CDR3 DNA is TGTGCCAGCAGGCTCGGACAGGGGCACACCTTC.